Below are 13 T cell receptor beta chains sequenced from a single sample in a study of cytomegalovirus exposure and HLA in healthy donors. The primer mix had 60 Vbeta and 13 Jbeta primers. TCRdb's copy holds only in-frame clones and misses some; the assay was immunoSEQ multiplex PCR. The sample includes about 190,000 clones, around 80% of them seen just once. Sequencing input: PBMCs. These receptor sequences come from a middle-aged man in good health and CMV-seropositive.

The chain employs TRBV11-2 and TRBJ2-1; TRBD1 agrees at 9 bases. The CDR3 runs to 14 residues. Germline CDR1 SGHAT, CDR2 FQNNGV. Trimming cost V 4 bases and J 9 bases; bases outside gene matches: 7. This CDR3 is CASSSAGTGPEQFF. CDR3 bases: TGTGCCAGCAGCTCAGCCGGGACAGGGCCTGAGCAGTTCTTC.

In DNA, the CDR3 is TGTGCCAGCAGCGAGGGACAGGCTAACACCGGGGAGCTGTTTTTT. It is translated as CASSEGQANTGELFF. J is TRBJ2-2 and V is TRBV7-6, with 8 nucleotides matching TRBD1. The length of the CDR3 is 15 residues. Looked up from germline, CDR1 is SGHVS and CDR2 is FNYEAQ. With 5 bases clipped from V and 2 bases from J, the junction kept 4 bases outside the gene matches.

The CDR3 region has the DNA TGCGCCAGCAGCTCGGGACAAAACACAGATACGCAGTATTTT. The encoded protein is CASSSGQNTDTQYF. The V gene is TRBV5-1, the J gene TRBJ2-3, with D maybe TRBD1 (6 bases). V was clipped by 3 bases and J by 2 bases, with 10 bases between them. The CDR3 is made up of 14 amino acids. CDR1 and CDR2 from the germline V gene are SGHRS and YFSETQ. The variable domain in full, with the rest retrieved from reference TRBV5-1 and TRBJ2-3, is KAGVTQTPRYLIKTRGQQVTLSCSPISGHRSVSWYQQTPGQGLQFLFEYFSETQRNKGNFPGRFSGRQFSNSRSEMNVSTLELGDSALYLCASSSGQNTDTQYFGPGTRLTVL.

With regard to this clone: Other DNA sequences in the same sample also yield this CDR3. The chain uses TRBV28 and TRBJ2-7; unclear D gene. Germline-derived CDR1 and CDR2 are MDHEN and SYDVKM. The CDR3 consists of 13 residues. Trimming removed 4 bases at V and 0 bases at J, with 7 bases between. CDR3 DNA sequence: TGTGCCAGCAGTTCAGACAACTCCTACGAGCAGTACTTC. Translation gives CASSSDNSYEQYF.

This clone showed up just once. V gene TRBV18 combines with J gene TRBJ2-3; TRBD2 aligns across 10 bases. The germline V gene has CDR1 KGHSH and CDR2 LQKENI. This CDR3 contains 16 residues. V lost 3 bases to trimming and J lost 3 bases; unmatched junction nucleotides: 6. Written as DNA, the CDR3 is TGTGCCAGCTCACCCCGGGTAGCGGGGGGTACAGATACGCAGTATTTT. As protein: CASSPRVAGGTDTQYF.

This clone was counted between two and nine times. CDR3 residues: CASTRGGSGETQYF. In DNA form, the CDR3 reads TGTGCCAGTACCAGGGGCGGGTCGGGAGAGACCCAGTACTTC. J is TRBJ2-5 and V is TRBV19; tentatively, D is TRBD1 (6 bases). CDR1 is LNHDA, CDR2 SQIVND, per germline (reference sequence). V was shortened by 7 bases and J by 4 bases, with 16 bases between the two germline ends. There are 14 residues in the CDR3.

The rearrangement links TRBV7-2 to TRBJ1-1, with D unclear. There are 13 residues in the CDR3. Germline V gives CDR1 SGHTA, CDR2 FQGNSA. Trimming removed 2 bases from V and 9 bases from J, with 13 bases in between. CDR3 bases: TGTGCCAGCAGCTTAAATGCAAGAGGGCAAGCTTTCTTT. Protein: CASSLNARGQAFF.

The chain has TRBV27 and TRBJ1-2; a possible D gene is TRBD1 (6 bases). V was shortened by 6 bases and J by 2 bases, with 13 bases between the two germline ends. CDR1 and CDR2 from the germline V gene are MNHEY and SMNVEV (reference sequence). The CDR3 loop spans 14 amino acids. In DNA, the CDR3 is TGTGCCAGCAGACCTAACAGGGCAAACTATGGCTACACCTTC. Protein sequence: CASRPNRANYGYTF.

The CDR3 coding sequence is TGTGCCAGCAGTTTAGACGGGTACGGCTACACCTTC. The encoded protein is CASSLDGYGYTF. The rearrangement joins TRBV27 to TRBJ1-2; D unclear. Germline V CDR1 and CDR2: MNHEY, SMNVEV (reference sequence). This CDR3 contains 12 residues. Trimming stripped 2 bases from V and 8 bases from J, with 9 bases between.

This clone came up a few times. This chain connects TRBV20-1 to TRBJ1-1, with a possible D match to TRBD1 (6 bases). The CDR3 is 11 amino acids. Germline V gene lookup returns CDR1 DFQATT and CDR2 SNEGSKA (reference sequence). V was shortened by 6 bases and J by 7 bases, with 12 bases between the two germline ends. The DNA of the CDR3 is TGCAGTGCAGGGACATTGGATGAAGCTTTCTTT. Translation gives CSAGTLDEAFF.

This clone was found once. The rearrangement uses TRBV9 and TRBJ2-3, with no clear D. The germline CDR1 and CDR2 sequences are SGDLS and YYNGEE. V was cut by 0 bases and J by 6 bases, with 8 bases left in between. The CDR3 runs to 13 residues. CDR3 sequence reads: CASSVAIADTQYF. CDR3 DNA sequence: TGTGCCAGCAGCGTAGCAATTGCGGATACGCAGTATTTT. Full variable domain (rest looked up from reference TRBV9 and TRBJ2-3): DSGVTQTPKHLITATGQRVTLRCSPRSGDLSVYWYQQSLDQGLQFLIQYYNGEERAKGNILERFSAQQFPDLHSELNLSSLELGDSALYFCASSVAIADTQYFGPGTRLTVL.

CDR3 in DNA: TGTGCCAGCCAAAACCAGGGGGATGAGCAGTTCTTC. Its protein product is CASQNQGDEQFF. The genes are TRBV9 and TRBJ2-1; 7 nucleotides match TRBD1. There are 12 residues in the CDR3. The ends lost 7 bases at V and 8 bases at J; junction bases unmatched: 6. Germline CDR1 and CDR2: SGDLS and YYNGEE.

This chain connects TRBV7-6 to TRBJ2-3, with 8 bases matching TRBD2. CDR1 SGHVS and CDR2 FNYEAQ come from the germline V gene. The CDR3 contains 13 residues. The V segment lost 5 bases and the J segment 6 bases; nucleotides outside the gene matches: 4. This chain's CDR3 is CASSLGGRDTQYF. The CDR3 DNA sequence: TGTGCCAGCAGCCTCGGCGGGAGGGATACGCAGTATTTT.